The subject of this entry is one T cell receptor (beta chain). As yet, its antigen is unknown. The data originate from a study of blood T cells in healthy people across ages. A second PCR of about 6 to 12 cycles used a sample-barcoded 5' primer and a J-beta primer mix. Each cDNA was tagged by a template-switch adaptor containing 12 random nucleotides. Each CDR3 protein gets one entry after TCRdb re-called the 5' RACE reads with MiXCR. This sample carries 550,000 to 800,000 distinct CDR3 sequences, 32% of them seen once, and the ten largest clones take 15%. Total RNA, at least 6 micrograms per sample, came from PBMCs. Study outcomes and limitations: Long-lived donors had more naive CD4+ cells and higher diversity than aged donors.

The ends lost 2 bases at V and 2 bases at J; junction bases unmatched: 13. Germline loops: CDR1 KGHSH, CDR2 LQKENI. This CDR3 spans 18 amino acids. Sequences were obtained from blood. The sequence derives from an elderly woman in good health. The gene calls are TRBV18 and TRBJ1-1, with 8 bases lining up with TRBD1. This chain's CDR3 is CASSPLSQGVGKNTEAFF. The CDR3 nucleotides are TGTGCCAGCTCACCATTATCACAGGGGGTGGGGAAAAACACTGAAGCTTTCTTT.